This T cell receptor (beta chain) was identified in a study of memory CD4+ T cells and cytomegalovirus serostatus. The study's findings and limits: Of roughly 180 reported CMV TCRbeta sequences, roughly 67 were found in memory CD4+ repertoires. The CMV-associated TCR signature appears largely within the CD4+ memory repertoire.

The sort gate was single viable CD3+CD4+CD8-CD45RO+ cells for memory CD4+ T cells. Positive selection with CD4 microbeads enriched total CD4+ T cells. Authors' data handling: Out-of-frame sequences were removed, leaving 2,204,828 distinct TCRbeta sequences. Sequencing used immunoSEQ multiplex PCR; TCRdb keeps in-frame clones, though not all of them. The DNA gave D and trimming, while V, J and clone size come from that table. The sample lists 50,000 to 65,000 clones, approximately 82% occurring once. This clone was found once. Its matching antigen is unknown. Sequencing input: memory CD4+ T cells from blood. The sequence was collected from an adult in good health and CMV-seropositive.

CDR3 bases: TGTGCCAGCAGCCGGACGAGCTCTGGGGCCAACGTCCTGACTTTC. It is translated as CASSRTSSGANVLTF. The chain joins TRBV6-6 to TRBJ2-6; D uncertain. The V gene lost 6 bases and the J gene lost 0 bases, with 9 bases spanning the gap. Germline assignment: CDR1 MNHNY and CDR2 SVGAGI (reference sequence). The CDR3 extends over 15 amino acids.